This note documents a single T cell receptor (beta chain) sequence. The data stem from a study of shared clonotypes between healthy human individuals. Trimming cost V 6 bases and J 4 bases, with 25 bases left between them. The germline V gene encodes CDR1 SNHLY and CDR2 FYNNEI. The CDR3 is 17 residues long. Terminally differentiated effector memory CD45RA+ cells were excluded from the naive CD8 cells, which were CD45RO-negative and positively selected for CCR7. Each replicate PCR on the sorted subsets used about 220 ng DNA (about 30,000 T cell genomes). Some clones are missing from TCRdb's copy, which holds only in-frame ones; the method was immunoSEQ multiplex PCR. The sample carries some 2 million clones, roughly 95% recorded once.

This clonotype originated in a man aged 18 to 29 in good health. The V gene is TRBV2, the J gene TRBJ2-7; TRBD1 might be the D (5 bases). The sequenced sample was naive CD8+ T cells sorted from blood. The chain's CDR3 is CASSHTTGTPSFYEQYF. In nucleotides, the CDR3 is TGTGCCAGCAGCCATACAACAGGCACCCCCTCTTTTTACGAGCAGTACTTC.